This TCR beta chain derives from a study of tumor-infiltrating lymphocytes in localized non-small cell lung cancer. Study as a whole: Some samples were collected after neoadjuvant chemotherapy; smokers, never-smokers and several histologies were included.

Sequencing was performed with immunoSEQ multiplex PCR; in TCRdb, only in-frame clones are kept and a portion is missing. The profile shows tens of thousands of clones, 73% of them singletons. V gave up 4 bases and J gave up 7 bases, with 16 bases separating them. In germline, CDR1 is LGHNA, CDR2 YSLEER. This CDR3 region has 15 residues. Study-level findings and limits: Tumor T-cell fraction from TCR sequencing was not associated with recurrence-free survival (p = 0.61). Different pieces of the same tissue went to different assays, confounding technical variation with intratumor heterogeneity. Only some patients had TCR sequencing, depending on available tissue.

Details on this clone: The antigen is undetermined.

This clonotype was sampled from a human donor with non-small cell lung cancer. The chain joins TRBV4-3 to TRBJ1-4; no definite D call. Material: lung tumor tissue. The DNA of the CDR3 is TGCGCCAGCAGCCTAGGCCCCGACGTCGGTGAAAAACTGTTTTTT. Translating gives CASSLGPDVGEKLFF.